These T cell receptor beta chains were read from a single sample in a study of CD8 T cells in ankylosing spondylitis. TCRdb used MiXCR to reprocess the 5' RACE reads, holding one entry per CDR3 protein. Among under 250,000 distinct CDR3 sequences listed, about 10% were seen once. Source material: blood, either unsorted or a sorted T cell fraction (not recorded which). These receptors originate from a male donor with ankylosing spondylitis or in good health (not recorded which). The CDR3 runs from the conserved cysteine through the conserved F or W. Fields, in order: V gene, D gene, clone size, J gene, CDR3 DNA, CDR3 protein. A D gene is named only where the DNA matches it firmly. Clone size is not always given. Where it is, it says once, few, many or a class for expanded clones.

>TRBV29-1|TRBD1|few|TRBJ1-1
TGCAGCGTTGCCGGGACAGGGCGTACTGAAGCTTTCTTT
CSVAGTGRTEAFF
>TRBV19|-|many|TRBJ2-3
TGTGCCAGTAGTTCCCCGGGACACAGCACAGATACGCAGTATTTT
CASSSPGHSTDTQYF
>TRBV5-1|-|many|TRBJ2-7
TGCGCCAGCAGCCCCGGCCCCAGCTACGAGCAGTACTTC
CASSPGPSYEQYF
>TRBV6-1|-|-|TRBJ2-6
TGTGCCAGCATTGGCGGTAGCTCTGGGGCCAACGTCCTGACTTTC
CASIGGSSGANVLTF
>TRBV4-2|-|few|TRBJ2-6
TGTGCCAGCAGCCAATGGGGGCCGGGGGCCAACGTCCTGACTTTC
CASSQWGPGANVLTF
>TRBV12-3/TRBV12-4|-|few|TRBJ2-1
TGTGCCAGCAGTTTAGGGTCAGATTACAATGAGCAGTTCTTC
CASSLGSDYNEQFF
>TRBV6-4|-|many|TRBJ2-7
TGTGCCAGCAGTCCGACGGGTACTCCACACTATACCCTGGACGAGCAGTACTTC
CASSPTGTPHYTLDEQYF
>TRBV30|-|-|TRBJ1-1
TGTGCCTGGAGACGGGGGCTGGCTGAAGCTTTCTTT
CAWRRGLAEAFF
>TRBV12-3/TRBV12-4|-|many|TRBJ2-7
TGTGCCAGCAGTTCGACAGGTAATGGCGACGAGCAGTACTTC
CASSSTGNGDEQYF
>TRBV20-1|-|many|TRBJ2-5
TGCAGTGCTAGAGCCGACCCTGGAGGCCAGTACTTC
CSARADPGGQYF
>TRBV14|-|many|TRBJ1-6
TGTGCCAGCAGCCAAGAAGGGTCCGTTCAGAATTCACCCCTCCACTTT
CASSQEGSVQNSPLHF
>TRBV20-1|-|many|TRBJ1-1
TGCAGTGCTCGCGACCCGAACACTGAAGCTTTCTTT
CSARDPNTEAFF
>TRBV4-1|-|many|TRBJ2-3
TGCGCCAGCAGCCAACTTGGCACAGATACGCAGTATTTT
CASSQLGTDTQYF
>TRBV12-3/TRBV12-4|TRBD1|many|TRBJ2-1
TGTGCCAGCAGTTTGGGGCAGGGGGCGCAAAATGAGCAGTTCTTC
CASSLGQGAQNEQFF